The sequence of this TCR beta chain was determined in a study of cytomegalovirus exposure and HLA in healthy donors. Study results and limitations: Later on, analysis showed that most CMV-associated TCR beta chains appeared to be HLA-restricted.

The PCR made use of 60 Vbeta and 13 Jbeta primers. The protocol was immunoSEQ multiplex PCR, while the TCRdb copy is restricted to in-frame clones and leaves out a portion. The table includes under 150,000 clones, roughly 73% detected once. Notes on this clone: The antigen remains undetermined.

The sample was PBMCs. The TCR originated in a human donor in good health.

CDR3 nucleotides: TGTGCCAGCAAGAACGCAGGGGGCTCCTATGGCTACACCTTC. Amino acid sequence: CASKNAGGSYGYTF. This chain connects TRBV6-5 to TRBJ1-2; 8 bases agree with TRBD1. Germline-derived CDR1 and CDR2 are MNHEY and SVGAGI. The J segment lost 4 bases and the V segment lost 7 bases, leaving 8 bases of the junction unmatched. The CDR3 contains 14 residues.